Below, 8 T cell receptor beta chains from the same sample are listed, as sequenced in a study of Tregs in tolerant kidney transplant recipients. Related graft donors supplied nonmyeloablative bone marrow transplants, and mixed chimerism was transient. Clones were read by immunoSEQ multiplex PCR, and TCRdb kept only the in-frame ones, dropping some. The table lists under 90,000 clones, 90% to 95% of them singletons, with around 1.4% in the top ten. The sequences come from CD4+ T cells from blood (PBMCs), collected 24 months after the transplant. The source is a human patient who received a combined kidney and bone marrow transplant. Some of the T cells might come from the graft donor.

CDR3 sequence (DNA): TGTGCCAGCAGCGTTCCTAACAGGTACGAGCAGTACTTC. This codes for CASSVPNRYEQYF. The chain couples TRBV5-4 to TRBJ2-7; TRBD1 is a possible D gene (5 bases). Trimming took off 4 bases at V and 4 bases at J, with 12 bases between the two ends. Germline values: CDR1 SGHNT, CDR2 YYREEE (reference sequence). The CDR3 totals 13 residues.

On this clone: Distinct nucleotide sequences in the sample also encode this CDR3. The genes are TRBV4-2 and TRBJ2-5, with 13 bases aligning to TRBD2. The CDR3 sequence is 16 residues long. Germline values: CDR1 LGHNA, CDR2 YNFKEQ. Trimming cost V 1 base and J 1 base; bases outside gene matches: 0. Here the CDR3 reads CASSQGLAGGQETQYF. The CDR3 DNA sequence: TGTGCCAGCAGCCAAGGACTAGCGGGGGGCCAAGAGACCCAGTACTTC.

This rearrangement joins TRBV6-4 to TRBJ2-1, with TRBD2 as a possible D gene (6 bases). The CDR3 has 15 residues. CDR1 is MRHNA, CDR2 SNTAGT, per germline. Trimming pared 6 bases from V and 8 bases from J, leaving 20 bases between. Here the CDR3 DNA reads TGTGCCAGCAGACTTGAACCGGGAGAGGGACATGAGCAGTTCTTC. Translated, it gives CASRLEPGEGHEQFF.

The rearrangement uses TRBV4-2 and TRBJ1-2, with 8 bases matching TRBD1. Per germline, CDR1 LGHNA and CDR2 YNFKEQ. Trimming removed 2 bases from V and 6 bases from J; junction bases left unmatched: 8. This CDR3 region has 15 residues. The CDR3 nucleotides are TGTGCCAGCAGCCAAATCCAGGGGGCGGTAAATGGCTACACCTTC. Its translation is CASSQIQGAVNGYTF.

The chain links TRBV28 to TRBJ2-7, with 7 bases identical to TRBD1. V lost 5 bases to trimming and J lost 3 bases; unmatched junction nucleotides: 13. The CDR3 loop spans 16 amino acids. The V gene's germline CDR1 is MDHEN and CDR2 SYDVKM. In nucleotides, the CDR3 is TGTGCCAGCAGTCCCCGACAGGGTTTAATTTTCTACGAGCAGTACTTC. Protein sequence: CASSPRQGLIFYEQYF.

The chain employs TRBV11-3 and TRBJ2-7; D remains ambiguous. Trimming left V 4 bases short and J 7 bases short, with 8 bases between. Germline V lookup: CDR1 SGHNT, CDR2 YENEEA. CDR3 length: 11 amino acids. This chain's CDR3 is CASSYRTEQYF. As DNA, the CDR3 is TGTGCCAGCAGCTACCGCACAGAGCAGTACTTC.

In DNA form, the CDR3 reads TGCGCCAGCAGCCAAATCCTGAGCTCCTACAATGAGCAGTTCTTC. The encoded protein is CASSQILSSYNEQFF. The chain employs TRBV4-3 and TRBJ2-1; D ambiguous. The V and J ends lost 2 bases and 0 bases respectively, with 8 bases between them. The germline gives CDR1 LGHNA, CDR2 YSLEER. The CDR3 covers 15 residues.

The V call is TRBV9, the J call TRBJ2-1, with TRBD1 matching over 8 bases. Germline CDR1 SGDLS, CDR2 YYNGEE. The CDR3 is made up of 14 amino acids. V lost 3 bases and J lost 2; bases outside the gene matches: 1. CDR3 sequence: CASSGQGTYNEQFF. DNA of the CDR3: TGTGCCAGCAGCGGACAGGGGACCTACAATGAGCAGTTCTTC.